Listed here are 16 T cell receptor beta chains from one sample, sequenced in a study of blood T cell repertoires in COVID-19. Repertoires were generated with immunoSEQ multiplex PCR, while TCRdb's copy carries only in-frame clones and drops some. The repertoire has 250,000 to 350,000 clones, over 75% of them found once; the top ten carry approximately 7.5%. The specimen was peripheral blood. The receptors were sampled from a woman aged 25 to 45 with COVID-19, enrolled during active disease.

The chain carries TRBV6-5 and TRBJ1-4; D ambiguous. The CDR3 runs 16 residues. Germline CDR1 and CDR2: MNHEY and SVGAGI. Trimming removed 0 bases from V and 3 bases from J, with 11 bases in between. This CDR3 is CASSYSGRASNEKLFF. The CDR3 DNA is TGTGCCAGCAGTTACTCCGGGCGGGCTTCTAATGAAAAACTGTTTTTT.

The chain employs TRBV6-1 and TRBJ1-2; unclear D gene. The CDR3 runs 15 residues. The V end lost 1 base, the J end lost 3 bases, and 12 bases lay between the germline ends. Germline V CDR1 and CDR2: MNHNS, SASEGT. DNA for the CDR3: TGTGCCAGCAGTGAAGGAACGGGGATCTACTATGGCTACACCTTC. The encoded protein is CASSEGTGIYYGYTF.

This chain connects TRBV7-9 to TRBJ2-7; D perhaps matches TRBD2 (5 bases). Germline V gene data show CDR1 as SEHNR and CDR2 as FQNEAQ (reference sequence). This CDR3 contains 13 residues. V dropped 8 bases and J dropped 0 bases, with 11 bases sitting between them. The CDR3 protein is CASSRGSSYEQYF. CDR3 DNA sequence: TGTGCCAGCTCTCGGGGTTCCTCCTACGAGCAGTACTTC. Looking up the rest from reference TRBV7-9 and TRBJ2-7 gives the full variable domain: DTGVSQNPRHKITKRGQNVTFRCDPISEHNRLYWYRQTLGQGPEFLTYFQNEAQLEKSRLLSDRFSAERPKGSFSTLEIQRTEQGDSAMYLCASSRGSSYEQYFGPGTRLTVT.

The chain employs TRBV11-1 and TRBJ2-1, with 8 bases matching TRBD2. Unmatched junction bases numbered 6, after V lost 9 bases and J lost 2 bases. Germline CDR1 reads SGHAT; CDR2 reads FQDESV (reference sequence). This CDR3 spans 14 amino acids. The CDR3 is CASRAGGAYNEQFF. Written as DNA, the CDR3 is TGTGCCAGTCGGGCGGGAGGCGCCTACAATGAGCAGTTCTTC.

CDR3 loop: CASSLAAGTDYGYTF. The DNA of the CDR3 is TGTGCCAGCAGCTTAGCAGCGGGTACGGACTATGGCTACACCTTC. The chain joins TRBV7-8 to TRBJ1-2; D is undetermined. V dropped 0 bases and J dropped 3 bases, with 11 bases sitting between them. The CDR3 has 15 amino acids. The germline gives CDR1 SGHVS, CDR2 FQNEAQ. Looking up the rest from reference TRBV7-8 and TRBJ1-2 gives the full variable domain: GAGVSQSPRYKVAKRGQDVALRCDPISGHVSLFWYQQALGQGPEFLTYFQNEAQLDKSGLPSDRFFAERPEGSVSTLKIQRTQQEDSAVYLCASSLAAGTDYGYTFGSGTRLTVV.

This chain uses TRBV30 with TRBJ1-6, with D maybe TRBD1 (6 bases). The germline V gene encodes CDR1 GTSNPN and CDR2 SVGIG (reference sequence). The germline V and J ends were trimmed by 4 bases and 0 bases, with 16 bases remaining between them. This CDR3 contains 17 residues. CDR3 protein: CAWTPGHLSSYNSPLHF. The CDR3 coding sequence is TGTGCCTGGACCCCGGGACACCTGAGCTCCTATAATTCACCCCTCCACTTT.

The chain combines TRBV14 with TRBJ2-2, with D unresolved. V was clipped by 4 bases and J by 4 bases, with 22 bases between them. Looked up from germline, CDR1 is SGHDN and CDR2 is FVKESK. There are 18 residues in the CDR3. The CDR3 loop is CASSPLGRIDSGTGELFF. As DNA, the CDR3 is TGTGCCAGCAGCCCTCTTGGCAGAATCGACTCGGGCACCGGGGAGCTGTTTTTT.

The chain is built from TRBV2 and TRBJ1-5; tentatively, D is TRBD1 (6 bases). The ends were cut back, 1 base at V and 2 bases at J, with 18 bases in the middle. The CDR3 contains 18 residues. The germline V gene encodes CDR1 SNHLY and CDR2 FYNNEI. CDR3: CASSEELPGQGGNQPQHF. CDR3 in DNA: TGTGCCAGCAGTGAAGAGTTGCCGGGACAAGGGGGCAATCAGCCCCAGCATTTT.

The gene calls are TRBV3-1 (or the pseudogene TRBV3-2) and TRBJ2-7, with TRBD2 matching 13 bases. Losses at the gene ends were 4 bases for V and 9 bases for J; bases not matched to a gene: 18. CDR3 size: 18 residues. The germline CDR1 and CDR2 sequences are LGHDT and YNNKEL (reference sequence). The CDR3 region has the DNA TGTGCCAGCAGCCCCCCCCTGGGACTAGCGGGGTCCTACGGGGGGCAGTACTTC. Translation gives CASSPPLGLAGSYGGQYF.

Comment on this clone: The same CDR3 can be traced to other DNA sequences in this sample. The J gene is TRBJ1-4, the V gene TRBV10-3; tentatively, D is TRBD1 (6 bases). Germline CDR1 is ENHRY and CDR2 is SYGVKD. This CDR3 has 12 residues. V lost 3 bases to trimming and J lost 10 bases, with 9 bases between them. CDR3: CAISEGGGKLFF. Here the CDR3 DNA reads TGTGCCATCAGTGAAGGGGGTGGAAAACTGTTTTTT.

The chain combines TRBV11-2 with TRBJ2-3; 9 bases map to TRBD1. CDR1 and CDR2 from the germline V gene are SGHAT and FQNNGV. V shed 5 bases, J shed 3 bases, and the junction held 6 bases outside the gene matches. The CDR3 covers 15 residues. The CDR3, as DNA: TGTGCCAGCAGCGTAACAGGGGGCGCGACAGATACGCAGTATTTT. This sequence encodes CASSVTGGATDTQYF.

J is TRBJ1-2 and V is TRBV18; 7 bases line up with TRBD1. This CDR3 contains 14 residues. V was pared by 3 bases and J by 4 bases, with 5 bases of the junction left unmatched. CDR1 and CDR2 (germline): KGHSH, LQKENI. CDR3 bases: TGTGCCAGCTCACCCCCGGGGACAGCCTATGGCTACACCTTC. The encoded protein is CASSPPGTAYGYTF.

The chain couples TRBV27 to TRBJ2-3; D possibly corresponds to TRBD2 (7 bases). The ends were cut back, 3 bases at V and 6 bases at J, with 16 bases in the middle. Germline CDR1 and CDR2: MNHEY and SMNVEV (reference sequence). The CDR3 has 15 residues. CDR3 loop: CASSFKGDYTDTQYF. DNA of the CDR3: TGTGCCAGCAGTTTTAAGGGGGACTACACCGATACGCAGTATTTT.

This chain joins TRBV5-4 and TRBJ2-7; 12 bases line up with TRBD2. This CDR3 region has 15 residues. CDR1 is SGHNT, CDR2 YYREEE, per germline (reference sequence). V was clipped by 3 bases and J by 4 bases; unmatched bases: 5. CDR3 DNA sequence: TGTGCCAGCAGCTCTCTAGCGGGAGGGCCATACGAGCAGTACTTC. This translates into CASSSLAGGPYEQYF. Drawing the rest from reference TRBV5-4 and TRBJ2-7, the complete variable domain is ETGVTQSPTHLIKTRGQQVTLRCSSQSGHNTVSWYQQALGQGPQFIFQYYREEENGRGNFPPRFSGLQFPNYSSELNVNALELDDSALYLCASSSLAGGPYEQYFGPGTRLTVT.

The chain is built from TRBV5-1 and TRBJ1-3; TRBD1 might be the D (5 bases). This CDR3 has 18 residues. V was cut by 2 bases and J by 1 base, with 19 bases left in between. Per the germline V gene, CDR1 is SGHRS and CDR2 is YFSETQ. CDR3: CASSLLPSTGRSGNTIYF. The CDR3 DNA reads TGCGCCAGCAGCTTACTGCCCTCAACAGGCAGATCTGGAAACACCATATATTTT.

The V gene is TRBV11-2, the J gene TRBJ1-4; 10 positions match TRBD1. CDR1 and CDR2 from the germline V gene are SGHAT and FQNNGV. This CDR3 is built from 16 residues. J was trimmed by 3 bases and V by 3 bases; bases with no gene match: 4. The CDR3 DNA is TGTGCCAGCAGCTTCCGGGACAGGGGTGCTAATGAAAAACTGTTTTTT. This encodes CASSFRDRGANEKLFF.